One TCR beta chain is described in this entry. Its specificity is unknown. One junction end does not reproduce the germline sequence, and a read error may be involved. This entry comes from a study of T cells in Graves' hyperthyroidism and ophthalmopathy. CDR1 SGHRS and CDR2 YFSETQ come from the germline V gene. The CDR3 consists of 13 residues. Study findings and constraints: Classification by a 13 V-J model distinguished ophthalmopathy from stable hyperthyroidism.

There were TCR beta CDR3 regions amplified from RNA transcripts. First-round RT-PCR targeting the TCR CDR3 was performed with the HTBI primer set. MiXCR, applied by TCRdb to the multiplex PCR reads, yields one record per CDR3 protein. Of roughly 720,000 distinct CDR3 sequences in the sample, roughly 17% were seen once. Calling Graves' hyperthyroidism stable meant ophthalmopathy did not progress within 18 months. Patients were aged 18 to 65, had disease duration under 2 months, and had newly diagnosed hyperthyroidism. Fresh peripheral blood, 8 to 10 ml, was the source of the PBMCs. This receptor was identified in a man aged 50-60 years with Graves' hyperthyroidism. Sequenced: blood. The chain joins TRBV5-1 to TRBJ2-3; a possible D gene is TRBD2 (7 bases). The CDR3 coding sequence is TGCGCCAGCAACTTGGGAGGGGGAGATACGCAGTATTTT. Amino acid sequence: CASNLGGGDTQYF.